Each of the 29 T cell receptor beta chains below was sequenced from the same sample in a study of blood T cell repertoires in COVID-19. Sequencing was performed with immunoSEQ multiplex PCR; in TCRdb, only in-frame clones are kept and a portion is missing. The sample lists hundreds of thousands of clones; 75% to 95% were seen once. Sequencing input: PBMCs or T cells enriched from blood (not recorded which). These receptors were collected from a woman younger than 35 who had recovered from COVID-19.

This clone came up a few times. The chain combines TRBV4-1 with TRBJ2-3, with D maybe TRBD2 (5 bases). Per germline, CDR1 MGHRA and CDR2 YSYEKL. The V gene lost 4 bases and the J gene lost 0 bases, with 11 bases spanning the gap. The CDR3 contains 15 residues. As DNA, the CDR3 is TGCGCCAGCAGCCCCCAGGACTTTAGCACAGATACGCAGTATTTT. Translation: CASSPQDFSTDTQYF.

The genes are TRBV19 and TRBJ2-1; TRBD2 agrees at 10 bases. The CDR3 length is 15 residues. CDR1 is LNHDA, CDR2 SQIVND, per germline (reference sequence). V was clipped by 3 bases and J by 7 bases; unmatched bases: 6. CDR3 sequence reads: CASSIPAGGENEQFF. The CDR3 bases are TGTGCCAGTAGTATCCCAGCGGGAGGGGAAAATGAGCAGTTCTTC. Drawing the rest from reference TRBV19 and TRBJ2-1, the complete variable domain is DGGITQSPKYLFRKEGQNVTLSCEQNLNHDAMYWYRQDPGQGLRLIYYSQIVNDFQKGDIAEGYSVSREKKESFPLTVTSAQKNPTAFYLCASSIPAGGENEQFFGPGTRLTVL.

The rearrangement joins TRBV10-3 to TRBJ1-3; 8 positions match TRBD1. Germline-derived CDR1 and CDR2 are ENHRY and SYGVKD. Unmatched junction bases numbered 5, after V lost 0 bases and J lost 7 bases. The CDR3 is made up of 15 amino acids. As DNA, the CDR3 is TGTGCCATCAGTGAGTCTGGACAGGGAGACAACACCATATATTTT. Encoded protein: CAISESGQGDNTIYF.

The chain employs TRBV7-9 and TRBJ1-2, with D possibly matching TRBD1 (5 bases). The germline gives CDR1 SEHNR, CDR2 FQNEAQ (reference sequence). This CDR3 has 11 residues. V was cut by 5 bases and J by 14 bases, with 15 bases left in between. CDR3 in DNA: TGTGCCAGCAGCCCAGGGCGGGAGTCGACCTTC. Its translation: CASSPGRESTF.

The count of this clone is one. The J gene is TRBJ1-2, the V gene TRBV7-9; unclear D gene. The CDR3 has 13 residues. The V gene lost 8 bases and the J gene lost 8 bases, with 18 bases spanning the gap. Germline values: CDR1 SEHNR, CDR2 FQNEAQ (reference sequence). CDR3 residues: CASGLRRAGGYTF. DNA of the CDR3: TGTGCCAGCGGGCTCCGGCGGGCCGGAGGCTACACCTTC.

The rearrangement links TRBV28 to TRBJ1-2, with D possibly matching TRBD1 (5 bases). The CDR3 is 13 residues long. V lost 1 base to trimming and J lost 3 bases, with 6 bases between them. Germline CDR1 and CDR2: MDHEN and SYDVKM. The CDR3 is CASSLSGYYGYTF. In nucleotides, the CDR3 is TGTGCCAGCAGTTTATCAGGGTACTATGGCTACACCTTC.

The sample holds one count of this clone. The chain has TRBV5-1 and TRBJ2-1; D is unclear. Germline-derived CDR1 and CDR2 are SGHRS and YFSETQ. V shed 0 bases and J shed 6 bases, with 16 bases lying between them. This CDR3 has 16 amino acids. The CDR3 DNA follows: TGCGCCAGCAGCTTGGCGCCCTCGCAAAGCGCCAATGAGCAGTTCTTC. Its translation is CASSLAPSQSANEQFF.

The rearrangement uses TRBV19 and TRBJ1-3; D possibly corresponds to TRBD1 (5 bases). V was pared by 7 bases and J by 0 bases, with 16 bases between. Germline V gene sequence: CDR1 LNHDA, CDR2 SQIVND (reference sequence). This CDR3 region has 16 residues. The CDR3 loop is CASTRGTFISGNTIYF. The CDR3 DNA reads as TGTGCCAGTACTCGGGGGACCTTCATCTCTGGAAACACCATATATTTT.

The rearrangement links TRBV4-1 to TRBJ1-1, with D perhaps TRBD1 (6 bases). CDR1 and CDR2 from the germline V gene are MGHRA and YSYEKL. V lost 0 bases, J lost 5 bases, and 16 bases lay in between. This CDR3 is built from 16 residues. The CDR3: CASSQDYTLRGTEAFF. CDR3 DNA: TGCGCCAGCAGCCAAGATTATACGTTGAGGGGGACTGAAGCTTTCTTT.

The CDR3 region is CAISDRGQTNTEAFF. The CDR3 region has the DNA TGTGCCATCAGTGATCGGGGACAGACAAACACTGAAGCTTTCTTT. The chain recombines TRBV10-3 with TRBJ1-1; TRBD1 matches 7 bases. The CDR3 extends over 15 amino acids. Germline CDR1 reads ENHRY; CDR2 reads SYGVKD. Germline trimming cut 3 bases from V and 2 bases from J; bases unmatched to any gene: 6.

The rearrangement joins TRBV12-5 to TRBJ2-5; D gene uncertain. The germline CDR1 and CDR2 sequences are LGHNT and FRNRAP. The CDR3 consists of 12 residues. The V gene lost 1 base and the J gene lost 5 bases, with 5 bases spanning the gap. CDR3 DNA sequence: TGTGCTAGTGGTTTGGGGCATGAGACCCAGTACTTC. It is translated as CASGLGHETQYF. The entire variable domain, with the rest obtained from reference TRBV12-5 and TRBJ2-5, is as follows: DARVTQTPRHKVTEMGQEVTMRCQPILGHNTVFWYRQTMMQGLELLAYFRNRAPLDDSGMPKDRFSAEMPDATLATLKIQPSEPRDSAVYFCASGLGHETQYFGPGTRLLVL.

A single count supports this clone. This chain connects TRBV28 to TRBJ2-7, with 8 positions matching TRBD1. The CDR3 is made up of 15 amino acids. Germline CDR1 MDHEN, CDR2 SYDVKM. With 5 bases clipped from V and 6 bases from J, the junction kept 12 bases outside the gene matches. The CDR3 nucleotides are TGTGCCAGCAGTCGTCCGGGACAGGTTTTTAGCGAGCAGTACTTC. Its translation is CASSRPGQVFSEQYF.

The chain carries TRBV7-9 and TRBJ2-1; the match to TRBD2 covers 10 bases. This CDR3 comprises 16 residues. The V segment lost 5 bases and the J segment 2 bases; nucleotides outside the gene matches: 6. Germline V lookup: CDR1 SEHNR, CDR2 FQNEAQ (reference sequence). As DNA, the CDR3 is TGTGCCAGCAGCGGGGGAGCGGGAGGGCCCTACAATGAGCAGTTCTTC. Its protein is CASSGGAGGPYNEQFF.

The chain links TRBV18 to TRBJ1-4; a possible D gene is TRBD1 (5 bases). Deletions cut 3 bases from V and 6 bases from J, with 14 bases between. This CDR3 spans 15 amino acids. Per the germline V gene, CDR1 is KGHSH and CDR2 is LQKENI. DNA for the CDR3: TGTGCCAGCTCACCGGTTCCGGGAGGGGATGAAAAACTGTTTTTT. Translation gives CASSPVPGGDEKLFF.

The chain uses TRBV7-3 and TRBJ1-3; no definite D call. V was pared by 0 bases and J by 1 base, with 13 bases between. This CDR3 comprises 17 residues. From germline, CDR1 is SGHTA and CDR2 FQGTGA. CDR3 sequence (DNA): TGTGCCAGCAGCTTAACTGGGGAGTTGGAGTCTGGAAACACCATATATTTT. This sequence encodes CASSLTGELESGNTIYF.

The chain combines TRBV5-1 with TRBJ2-2; the D is unclear. The CDR3 has 12 residues. Between the trimmed V and J ends, which lost 1 base and 7 bases, there was a span of 5 bases. Per germline, CDR1 SGHRS and CDR2 YFSETQ. The CDR3, as DNA: TGCGCCAGCAGCTTGAATAACGGGGAGCTGTTTTTT. Translated: CASSLNNGELFF.

This clone was observed once. The chain recombines TRBV29-1 with TRBJ1-2; 7 positions match TRBD1. V shed 5 bases and J 7 bases; nucleotides not matched to a gene: 7. The CDR3 totals 12 residues. The germline V gene encodes CDR1 SQVTM and CDR2 ANQGSEA. In DNA, the CDR3 is TGCAGCGTTTCTGACAGGGAAAGTGGCTACACCTTC. It encodes CSVSDRESGYTF.

The chain combines TRBV7-9 with TRBJ2-5, with TRBD2 matching 10 bases. The CDR3 length is 19 residues. The ends lost 4 bases at V and 4 bases at J; junction bases unmatched: 18. Germline CDR1 and CDR2: SEHNR and FQNEAQ (reference sequence). The CDR3 coding sequence is TGTGCCAGCAGCTCCCTCGGGATAGCGGGGGGCCCCCGGGTAGAGACCCAGTACTTC. Its protein product is CASSSLGIAGGPRVETQYF.

V and J are TRBV7-9 and TRBJ1-1, with D possibly being TRBD1 (6 bases). The V gene's germline CDR1 is SEHNR and CDR2 FQNEAQ (reference sequence). V lost 3 bases, J lost 2 bases, and 10 bases lay in between. This CDR3 is built from 14 residues. CDR3 DNA: TGTGCCAGCAGCTTGGCACAGGGAAACACTGAAGCTTTCTTT. It specifies CASSLAQGNTEAFF.

The rearrangement links TRBV21-1 to TRBJ2-5; TRBD2 is the table's D call, not checked against the DNA. TRBV21-1 has pseudogene status. This CDR3 comprises 15 residues. This chain's CDR3 is CASSKEEGREETQYF. Written as DNA, the CDR3 is TGTGCCAGCAGCAAAGAGGAGGGTAGAGAAGAGACCCAGTACTTC.

This chain joins TRBV5-1 and TRBJ2-3; 9 positions agree with TRBD2. CDR1 is SGHRS, CDR2 YFSETQ, per germline. The CDR3 runs to 18 residues. The ends lost 4 bases at V and 1 base at J; junction bases unmatched: 13. The chain's CDR3 is CASSPIYNLAGRTDTQYF. CDR3 nucleotides: TGCGCCAGCAGCCCGATCTACAACCTAGCGGGGCGCACAGATACGCAGTATTTT.

This chain connects TRBV4-1 to TRBJ2-6; maybe TRBD1 (5 bases). V was trimmed by 6 bases and J by 4 bases, leaving 10 bases between them. The CDR3 has 14 amino acids. Germline V gene data show CDR1 as MGHRA and CDR2 as YSYEKL. DNA of the CDR3: TGCGCCAGCAGTCCAGGGTTCGGGGCCAACGTCCTGACTTTC. Residues: CASSPGFGANVLTF.

This clone was found a few times. DNA of the CDR3: TGTGCCAGCAGCTTCCGCCGAAACCGGGAGGGCCAAGGCATTTTCACAGATACGCAGTATTTT. Protein product: CASSFRRNREGQGIFTDTQYF. The chain is built from TRBV28 and TRBJ2-3; 8 bases fit TRBD2. Germline V gives CDR1 MDHEN, CDR2 SYDVKM. The CDR3 extends over 21 amino acids. With 6 bases clipped from V and 2 bases from J, the junction kept 25 bases outside the gene matches.

This chain connects TRBV7-2 to TRBJ1-6; no clear D. The CDR3 runs to 14 residues. The ends were cut back, 1 base at V and 10 bases at J, with 11 bases in the middle. Per the germline V gene, CDR1 is SGHTA and CDR2 is FQGNSA. In nucleotides, the CDR3 is TGTGCCAGCAGCTTAGTAGTATTTCGATCACCCCTCCACTTT. The encoded protein is CASSLVVFRSPLHF.

V usage is TRBV5-1 and J usage is TRBJ2-7; 13 bases fit TRBD2. The germline gives CDR1 SGHRS, CDR2 YFSETQ. Trimming cost V 4 bases and J 2 bases; bases outside gene matches: 6. The CDR3 covers 16 residues. The chain's CDR3 is CASSPRTSGSTYEQYF. Written as DNA, the CDR3 is TGCGCCAGCAGCCCCCGGACTAGCGGGAGTACCTACGAGCAGTACTTC.

J is TRBJ2-1 and V is TRBV4-1; 9 positions match TRBD1. Per the germline V gene, CDR1 is MGHRA and CDR2 is YSYEKL. The CDR3 consists of 16 residues. J was trimmed by 2 bases and V by 6 bases; bases with no gene match: 8. This CDR3 reads CASSRFRDRAYNEQFF. The CDR3, as DNA: TGCGCCAGCAGTCGATTCCGGGACAGGGCCTACAATGAGCAGTTCTTC.

The V gene is TRBV9, the J gene TRBJ2-3; D not certain. CDR3 length equals 14 residues. Trimming removed 0 bases at V and 6 bases at J, with 11 bases between. Germline values: CDR1 SGDLS, CDR2 YYNGEE. The chain's CDR3 is CASSVGTPGDTQYF. CDR3 nucleotides: TGTGCCAGCAGCGTAGGTACACCCGGGGATACGCAGTATTTT.

The CDR3 sequence is CASSRGDRDSTDTQYF. CDR3 in DNA: TGTGCCAGCAGCCGAGGGGACAGGGACAGCACAGATACGCAGTATTTT. The chain carries TRBV7-9 and TRBJ2-3; 9 positions agree with TRBD1. CDR3 length equals 16 residues. Losses at the gene ends were 5 bases for V and 0 bases for J; bases not matched to a gene: 6. Germline assignment: CDR1 SEHNR and CDR2 FQNEAQ (reference sequence).

The chain combines TRBV9 with TRBJ2-7, with a tentative D call TRBD2 (6 bases). CDR3 size: 16 residues. Between the trimmed V and J ends, which lost 1 base and 3 bases, there was a span of 17 bases. Per the germline V gene, CDR1 is SGDLS and CDR2 is YYNGEE. The CDR3 region is CASSVLRVVGGYEQYF. DNA of the CDR3: TGTGCCAGCAGCGTACTTAGGGTGGTCGGGGGCTACGAGCAGTACTTC.